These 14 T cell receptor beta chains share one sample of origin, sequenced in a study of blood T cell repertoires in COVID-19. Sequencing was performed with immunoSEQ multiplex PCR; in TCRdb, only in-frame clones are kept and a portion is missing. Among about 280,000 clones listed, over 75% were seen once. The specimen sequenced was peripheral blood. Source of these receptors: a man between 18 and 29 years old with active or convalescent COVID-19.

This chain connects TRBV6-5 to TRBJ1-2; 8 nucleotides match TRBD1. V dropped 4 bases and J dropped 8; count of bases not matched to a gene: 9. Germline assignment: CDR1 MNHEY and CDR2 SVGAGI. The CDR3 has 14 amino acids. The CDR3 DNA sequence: TGTGCCAGCAGTTCCCGGACAGGGTGGAGGGGCTACACCTTC. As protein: CASSSRTGWRGYTF.

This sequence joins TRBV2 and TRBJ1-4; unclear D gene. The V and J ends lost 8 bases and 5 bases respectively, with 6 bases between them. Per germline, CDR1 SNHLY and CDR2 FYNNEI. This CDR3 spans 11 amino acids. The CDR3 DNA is TGTGCCAGCTGGGCGAATGAAAAACTGTTTTTT. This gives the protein CASWANEKLFF. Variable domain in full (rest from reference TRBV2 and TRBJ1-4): EPEVTQTPSHQVTQMGQEVILRCVPISNHLYFYWYRQILGQKVEFLVSFYNNEISEKSEIFDDQFSVERPDGSNFTLKIRSTKLEDSAMYFCASWANEKLFFGSGTQLSVL.

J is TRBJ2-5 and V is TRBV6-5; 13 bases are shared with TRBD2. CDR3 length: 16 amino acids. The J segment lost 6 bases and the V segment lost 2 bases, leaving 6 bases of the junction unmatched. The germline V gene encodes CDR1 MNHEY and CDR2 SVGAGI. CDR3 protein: CASSYITSGGAQTQYF. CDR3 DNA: TGTGCCAGCAGTTACATAACTAGCGGGGGGGCCCAGACCCAGTACTTC.

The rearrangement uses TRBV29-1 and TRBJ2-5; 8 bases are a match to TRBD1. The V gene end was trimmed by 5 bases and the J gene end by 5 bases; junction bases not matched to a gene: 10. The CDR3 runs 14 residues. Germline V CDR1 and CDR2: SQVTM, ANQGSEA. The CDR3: CSVPYRGTLETQYF. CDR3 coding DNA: TGCAGCGTTCCCTACAGGGGGACCTTGGAGACCCAGTACTTC.

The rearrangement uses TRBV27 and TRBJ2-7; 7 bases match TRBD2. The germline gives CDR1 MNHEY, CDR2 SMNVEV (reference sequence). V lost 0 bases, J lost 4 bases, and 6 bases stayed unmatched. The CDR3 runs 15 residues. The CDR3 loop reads CASSLSAGVLYEQYF. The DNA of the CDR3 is TGTGCCAGCAGTTTATCGGCGGGGGTCTTATACGAGCAGTACTTC.

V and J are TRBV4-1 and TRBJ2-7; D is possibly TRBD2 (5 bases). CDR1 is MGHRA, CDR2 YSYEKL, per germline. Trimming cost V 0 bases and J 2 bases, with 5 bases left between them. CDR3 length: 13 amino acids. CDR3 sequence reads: CASSQDGAYEQYF. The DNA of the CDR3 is TGCGCCAGCAGCCAAGACGGGGCCTACGAGCAGTACTTC.

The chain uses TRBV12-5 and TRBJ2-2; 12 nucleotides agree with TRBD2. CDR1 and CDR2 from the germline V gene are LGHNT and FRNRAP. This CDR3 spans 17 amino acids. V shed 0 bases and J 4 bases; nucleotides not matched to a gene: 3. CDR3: CASGLVQGLAGTGELFF. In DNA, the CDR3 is TGTGCTAGTGGTTTGGTACAGGGACTAGCGGGCACCGGGGAGCTGTTTTTT. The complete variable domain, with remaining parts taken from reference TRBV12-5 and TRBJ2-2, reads DARVTQTPRHKVTEMGQEVTMRCQPILGHNTVFWYRQTMMQGLELLAYFRNRAPLDDSGMPKDRFSAEMPDATLATLKIQPSEPRDSAVYFCASGLVQGLAGTGELFFGEGSRLTVL.

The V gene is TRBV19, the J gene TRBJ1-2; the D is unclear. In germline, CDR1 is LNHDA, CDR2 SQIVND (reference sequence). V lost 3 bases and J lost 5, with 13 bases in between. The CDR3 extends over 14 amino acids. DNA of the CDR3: TGTGCCAGTAGTATGGCTGAACAGACATATGGCTACACCTTC. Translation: CASSMAEQTYGYTF.

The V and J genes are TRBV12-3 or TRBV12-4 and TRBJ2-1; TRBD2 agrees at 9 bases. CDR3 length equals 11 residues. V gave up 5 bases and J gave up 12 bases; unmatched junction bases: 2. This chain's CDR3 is CASSAGGSQFF. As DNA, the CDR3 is TGTGCCAGCAGTGCGGGGGGGTCGCAGTTCTTC.

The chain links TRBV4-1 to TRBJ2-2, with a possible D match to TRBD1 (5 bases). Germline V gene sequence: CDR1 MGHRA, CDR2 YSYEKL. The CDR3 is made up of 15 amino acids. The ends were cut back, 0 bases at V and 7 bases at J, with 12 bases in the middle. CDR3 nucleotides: TGCGCCAGCAGCCAAGAAGGCCAGGGTGGCGGGGAGCTGTTTTTT. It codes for CASSQEGQGGGELFF.

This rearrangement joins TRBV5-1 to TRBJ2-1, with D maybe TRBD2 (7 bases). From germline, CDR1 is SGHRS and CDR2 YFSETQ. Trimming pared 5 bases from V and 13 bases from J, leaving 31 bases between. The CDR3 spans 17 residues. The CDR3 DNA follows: TGCGCCAGCAGTTACACTGCAGGACAAGCCCGAGGGGGGGGACAGTTCTTC. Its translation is CASSYTAGQARGGGQFF.

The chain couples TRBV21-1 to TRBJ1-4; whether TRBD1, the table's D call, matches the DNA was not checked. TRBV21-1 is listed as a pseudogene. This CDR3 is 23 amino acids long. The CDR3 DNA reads TGTGCCAGCAGCAAAGAAAAGACATTGAAGACAGGGAATTACAAAACAACTAATGAAAAACTGTTTTTT. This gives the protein CASSKEKTLKTGNYKTTNEKLFF.

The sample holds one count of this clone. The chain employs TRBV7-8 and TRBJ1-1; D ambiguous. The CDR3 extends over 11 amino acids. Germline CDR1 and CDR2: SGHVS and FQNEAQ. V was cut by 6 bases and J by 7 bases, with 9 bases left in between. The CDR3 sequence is CASSVAGEAFF. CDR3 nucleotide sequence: TGTGCCAGCAGTGTGGCGGGTGAAGCTTTCTTT.

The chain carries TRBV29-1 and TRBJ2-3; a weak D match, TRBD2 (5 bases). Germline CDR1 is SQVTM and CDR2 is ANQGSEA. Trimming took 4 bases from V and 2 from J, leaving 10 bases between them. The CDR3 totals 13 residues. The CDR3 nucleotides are TGCAGCGTTGGTATGACTAACACAGATACGCAGTATTTT. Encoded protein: CSVGMTNTDTQYF.